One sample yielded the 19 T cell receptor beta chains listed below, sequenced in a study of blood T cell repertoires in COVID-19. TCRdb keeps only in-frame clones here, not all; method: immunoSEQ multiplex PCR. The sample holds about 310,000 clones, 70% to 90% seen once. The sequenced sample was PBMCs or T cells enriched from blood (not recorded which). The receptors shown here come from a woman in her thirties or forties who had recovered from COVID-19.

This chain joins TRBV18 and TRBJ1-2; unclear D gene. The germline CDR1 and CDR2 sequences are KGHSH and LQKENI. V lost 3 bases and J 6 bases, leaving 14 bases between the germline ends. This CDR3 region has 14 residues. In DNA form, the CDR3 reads TGTGCCAGCTCACCCGACCCGGAGAGGAATGGCTACACCTTC. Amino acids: CASSPDPERNGYTF.

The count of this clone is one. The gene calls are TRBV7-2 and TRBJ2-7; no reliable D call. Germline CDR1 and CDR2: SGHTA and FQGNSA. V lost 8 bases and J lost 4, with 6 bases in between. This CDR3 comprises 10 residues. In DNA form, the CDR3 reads TGTGCCAGCGGCCAGTACGAGCAGTACTTC. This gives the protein CASGQYEQYF.

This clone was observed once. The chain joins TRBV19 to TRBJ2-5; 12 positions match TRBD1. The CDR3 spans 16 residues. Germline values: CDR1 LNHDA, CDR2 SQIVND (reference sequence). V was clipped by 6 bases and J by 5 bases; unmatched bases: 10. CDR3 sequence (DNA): TGTGCCAGTAGGTCGACGGGACAGGGGGCTGGGGAGACCCAGTACTTC. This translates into CASRSTGQGAGETQYF.

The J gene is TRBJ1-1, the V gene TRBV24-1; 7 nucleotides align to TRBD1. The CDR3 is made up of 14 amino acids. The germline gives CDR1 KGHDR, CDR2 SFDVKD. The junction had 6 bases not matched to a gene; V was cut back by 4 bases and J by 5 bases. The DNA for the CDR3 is TGTGCCACCAGTGACGGTAGGGGGCCTACTGAAGCTTTCTTT. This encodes CATSDGRGPTEAFF.

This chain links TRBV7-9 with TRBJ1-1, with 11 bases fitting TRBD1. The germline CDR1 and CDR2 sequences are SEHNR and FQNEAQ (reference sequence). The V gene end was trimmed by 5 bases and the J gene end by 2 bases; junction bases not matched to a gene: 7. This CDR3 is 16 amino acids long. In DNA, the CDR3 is TGTGCCAGCAGCCCAGGGACAGGGGGACCCAACACTGAAGCTTTCTTT. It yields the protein CASSPGTGGPNTEAFF.

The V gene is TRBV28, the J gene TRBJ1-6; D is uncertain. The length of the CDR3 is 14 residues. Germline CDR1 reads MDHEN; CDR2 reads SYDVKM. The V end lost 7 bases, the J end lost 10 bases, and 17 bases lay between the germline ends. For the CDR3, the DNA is TGTGCCAGCACCGGGGAGGTCGATGGGTCACCCCTCCACTTT. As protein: CASTGEVDGSPLHF. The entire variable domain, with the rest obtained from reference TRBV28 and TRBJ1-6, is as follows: DVKVTQSSRYLVKRTGEKVFLECVQDMDHENMFWYRQDPGLGLRLIYFSYDVKMKEKGDIPEGYSVSREKKERFSLILESASTNQTSMYLCASTGEVDGSPLHFGNGTRLTVT.

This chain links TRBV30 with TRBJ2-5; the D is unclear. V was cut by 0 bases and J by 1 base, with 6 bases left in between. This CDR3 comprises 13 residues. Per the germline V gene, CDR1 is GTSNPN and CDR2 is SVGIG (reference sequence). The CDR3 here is CAWSVSVQETQYF. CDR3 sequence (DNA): TGTGCCTGGAGTGTATCAGTCCAAGAGACCCAGTACTTC.

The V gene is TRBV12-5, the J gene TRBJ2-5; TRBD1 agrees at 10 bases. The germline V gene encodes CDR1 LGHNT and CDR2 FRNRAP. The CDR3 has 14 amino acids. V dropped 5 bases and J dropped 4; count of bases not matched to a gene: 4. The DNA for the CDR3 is TGTGCTAGTGGTCAGGGACAGGGGCGAGAGACCCAGTACTTC. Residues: CASGQGQGRETQYF.

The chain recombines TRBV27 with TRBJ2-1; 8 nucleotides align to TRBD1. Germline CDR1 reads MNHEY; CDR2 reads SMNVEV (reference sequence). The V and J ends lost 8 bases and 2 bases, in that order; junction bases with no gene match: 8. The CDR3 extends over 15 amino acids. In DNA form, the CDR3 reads TGTGCCAGCCGCCTCCGGGACAGGCCCTACAATGAGCAGTTCTTC. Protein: CASRLRDRPYNEQFF.

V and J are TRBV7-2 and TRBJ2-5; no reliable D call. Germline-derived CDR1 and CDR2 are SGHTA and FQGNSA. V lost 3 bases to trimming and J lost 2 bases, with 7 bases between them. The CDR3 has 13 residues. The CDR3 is CASSFATQETQYF. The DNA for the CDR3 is TGTGCCAGCAGCTTCGCTACTCAAGAGACCCAGTACTTC.

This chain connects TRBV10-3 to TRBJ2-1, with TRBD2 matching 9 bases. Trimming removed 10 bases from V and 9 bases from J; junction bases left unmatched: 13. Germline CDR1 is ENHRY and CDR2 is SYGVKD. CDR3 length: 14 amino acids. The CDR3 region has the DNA TGTGCCACCCTCGGGAGCGGGGGGCCGGGTGAGCAGTTCTTC. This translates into CATLGSGGPGEQFF.

The DNA for the CDR3 is TGTGCCAGCAGCCCCGGGACAGCTCAGCCAGATCAGCCCCAGCATTTT. Protein product: CASSPGTAQPDQPQHF. The V call is TRBV11-2, the J call TRBJ1-5, with 7 bases fitting TRBD1. CDR3 length: 16 residues. Trimming cost V 5 bases and J 5 bases; bases outside gene matches: 12. Per the germline V gene, CDR1 is SGHAT and CDR2 is FQNNGV. Together with reference TRBV11-2 and TRBJ1-5, the CDR3 gives the full variable domain: EAGVAQSPRYKIIEKRQSVAFWCNPISGHATLYWYQQILGQGPKLLIQFQNNGVVDDSQLPKDRFSAERLKGVDSTLKIQPAKLEDSAVYLCASSPGTAQPDQPQHFGDGTRLSIL.

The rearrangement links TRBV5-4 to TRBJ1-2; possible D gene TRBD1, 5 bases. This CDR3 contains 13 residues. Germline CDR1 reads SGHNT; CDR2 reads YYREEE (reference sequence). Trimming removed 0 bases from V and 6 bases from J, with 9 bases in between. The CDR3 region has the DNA TGTGCCAGCAGCTTGGTGTCAGGGAATGGCTACACCTTC. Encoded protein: CASSLVSGNGYTF.

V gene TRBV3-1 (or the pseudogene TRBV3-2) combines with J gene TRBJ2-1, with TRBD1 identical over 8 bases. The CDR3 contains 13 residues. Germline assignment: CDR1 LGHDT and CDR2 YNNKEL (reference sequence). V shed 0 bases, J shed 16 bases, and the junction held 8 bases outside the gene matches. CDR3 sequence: CASSQEPGQAVFF. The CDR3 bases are TGTGCCAGCAGCCAAGAACCGGGACAGGCGGTCTTCTTC.

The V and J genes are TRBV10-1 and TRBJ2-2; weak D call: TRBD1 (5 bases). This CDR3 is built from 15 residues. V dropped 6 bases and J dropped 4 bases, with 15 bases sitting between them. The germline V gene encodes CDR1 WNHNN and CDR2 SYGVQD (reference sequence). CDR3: CASSPGATGTGELFF. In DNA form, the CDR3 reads TGCGCCAGCAGCCCTGGGGCCACGGGCACCGGGGAGCTGTTTTTT.

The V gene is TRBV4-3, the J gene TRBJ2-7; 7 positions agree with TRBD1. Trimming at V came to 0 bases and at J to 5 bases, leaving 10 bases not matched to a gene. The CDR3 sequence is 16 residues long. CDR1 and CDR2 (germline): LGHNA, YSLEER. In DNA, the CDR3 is TGCGCCAGCAGCCAAGATTTTCAAGACAGGGTCGACGAGCAGTACTTC. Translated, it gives CASSQDFQDRVDEQYF.

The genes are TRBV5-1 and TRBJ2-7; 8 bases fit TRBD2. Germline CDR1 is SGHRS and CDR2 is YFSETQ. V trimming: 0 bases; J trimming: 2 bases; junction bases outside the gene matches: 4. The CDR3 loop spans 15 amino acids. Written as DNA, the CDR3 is TGCGCCAGCAGCTTGGTAACGGGGGGGCCCTACGAGCAGTACTTC. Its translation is CASSLVTGGPYEQYF.

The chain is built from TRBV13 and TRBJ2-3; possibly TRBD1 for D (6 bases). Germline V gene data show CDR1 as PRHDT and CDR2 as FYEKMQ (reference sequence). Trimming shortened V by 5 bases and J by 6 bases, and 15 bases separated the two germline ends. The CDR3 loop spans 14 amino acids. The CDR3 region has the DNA TGTGCCAGCAGCGCTAGAGGGGGACGGGATACGCAGTATTTT. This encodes CASSARGGRDTQYF.

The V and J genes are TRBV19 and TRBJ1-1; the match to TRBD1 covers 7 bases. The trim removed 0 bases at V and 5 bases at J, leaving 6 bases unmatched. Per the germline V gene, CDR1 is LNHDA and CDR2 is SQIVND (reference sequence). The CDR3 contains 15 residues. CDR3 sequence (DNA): TGTGCCAGTAGTATAGAGGGCAGGGGGAAGACTGAAGCTTTCTTT. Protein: CASSIEGRGKTEAFF.